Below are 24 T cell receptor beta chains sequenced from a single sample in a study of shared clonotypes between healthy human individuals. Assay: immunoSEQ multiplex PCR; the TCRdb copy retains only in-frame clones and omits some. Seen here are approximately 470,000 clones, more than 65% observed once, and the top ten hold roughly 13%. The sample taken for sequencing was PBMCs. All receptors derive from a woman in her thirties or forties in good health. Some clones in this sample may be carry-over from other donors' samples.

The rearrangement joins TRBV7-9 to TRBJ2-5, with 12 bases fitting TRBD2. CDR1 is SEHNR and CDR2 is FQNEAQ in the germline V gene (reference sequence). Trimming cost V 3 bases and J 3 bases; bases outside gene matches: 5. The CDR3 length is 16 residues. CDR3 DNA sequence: TGTGCCAGCAGCTTTCTAGCGGGAGGGCCGGAAGAGACCCAGTACTTC. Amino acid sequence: CASSFLAGGPEETQYF.

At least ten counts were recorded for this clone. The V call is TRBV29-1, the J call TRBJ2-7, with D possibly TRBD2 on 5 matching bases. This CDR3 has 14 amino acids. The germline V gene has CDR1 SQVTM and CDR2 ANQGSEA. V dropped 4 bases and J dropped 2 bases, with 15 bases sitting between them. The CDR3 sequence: CSVVGGPSPYEQYF. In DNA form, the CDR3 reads TGCAGCGTTGTGGGCGGGCCCTCTCCCTACGAGCAGTACTTC.

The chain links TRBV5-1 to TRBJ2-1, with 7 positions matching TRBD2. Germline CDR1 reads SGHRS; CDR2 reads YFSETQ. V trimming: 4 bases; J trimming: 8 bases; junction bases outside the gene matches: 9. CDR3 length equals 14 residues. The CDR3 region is CASSPGLGPDEQFF. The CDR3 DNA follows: TGCGCCAGCAGCCCAGGACTAGGCCCCGATGAGCAGTTCTTC.

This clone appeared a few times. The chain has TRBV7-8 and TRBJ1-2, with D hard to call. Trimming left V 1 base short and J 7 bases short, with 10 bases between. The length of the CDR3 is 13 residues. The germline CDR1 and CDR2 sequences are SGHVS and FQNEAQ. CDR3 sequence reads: CASSLDGWSGYTF. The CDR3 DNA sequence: TGTGCCAGCAGCTTAGATGGATGGAGTGGCTACACCTTC.

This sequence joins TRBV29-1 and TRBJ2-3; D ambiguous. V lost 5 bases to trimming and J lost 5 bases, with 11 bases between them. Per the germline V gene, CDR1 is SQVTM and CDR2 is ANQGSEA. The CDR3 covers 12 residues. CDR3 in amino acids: CSVRFAGDTQYF. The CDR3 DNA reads TGCAGCGTTAGATTTGCCGGAGATACGCAGTATTTT.

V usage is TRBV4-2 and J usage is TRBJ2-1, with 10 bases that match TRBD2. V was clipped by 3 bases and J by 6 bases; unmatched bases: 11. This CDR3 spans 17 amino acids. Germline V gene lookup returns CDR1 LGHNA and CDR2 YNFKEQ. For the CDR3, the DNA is TGTGCCAGCAGCCACCAACTAGCGGGACGGGGAACCAATGAGCAGTTCTTC. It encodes CASSHQLAGRGTNEQFF.

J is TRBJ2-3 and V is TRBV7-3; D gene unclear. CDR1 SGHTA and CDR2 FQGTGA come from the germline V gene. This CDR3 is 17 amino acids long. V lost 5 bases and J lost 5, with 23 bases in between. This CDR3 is CASSPRSGGSPEDTQYF. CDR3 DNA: TGTGCCAGCAGCCCCCGGTCCGGTGGATCCCCGGAAGATACGCAGTATTTT.

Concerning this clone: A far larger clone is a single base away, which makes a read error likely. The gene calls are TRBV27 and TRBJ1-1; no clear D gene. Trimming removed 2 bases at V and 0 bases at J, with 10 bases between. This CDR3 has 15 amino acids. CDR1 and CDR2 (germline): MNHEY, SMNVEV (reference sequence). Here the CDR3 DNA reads TGTGCCAGCAGTTTACGGATACCCATGAACACTGAAGCTTTCTTT. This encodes CASSLRIPMNTEAFF.

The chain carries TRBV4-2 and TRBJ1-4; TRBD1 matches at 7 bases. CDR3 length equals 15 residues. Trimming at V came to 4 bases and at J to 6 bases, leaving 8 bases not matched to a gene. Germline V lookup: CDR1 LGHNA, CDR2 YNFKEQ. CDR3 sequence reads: CASSPTRDSYEKLFF. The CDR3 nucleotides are TGTGCCAGCAGCCCGACCCGGGACAGTTATGAAAAACTGTTTTTT.

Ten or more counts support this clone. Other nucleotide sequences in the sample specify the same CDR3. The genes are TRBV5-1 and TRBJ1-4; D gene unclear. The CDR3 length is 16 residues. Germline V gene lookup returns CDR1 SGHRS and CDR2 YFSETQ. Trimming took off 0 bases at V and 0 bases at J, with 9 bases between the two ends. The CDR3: CASSLGGQATNEKLFF. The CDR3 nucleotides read TGCGCCAGCAGCTTGGGAGGCCAGGCAACTAATGAAAAACTGTTTTTT.

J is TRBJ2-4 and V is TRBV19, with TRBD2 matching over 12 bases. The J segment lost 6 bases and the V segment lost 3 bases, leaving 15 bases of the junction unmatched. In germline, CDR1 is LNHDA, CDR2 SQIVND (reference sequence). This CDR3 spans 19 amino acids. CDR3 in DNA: TGTGCCAGTAGTATCCGACACCTAGCGGGAGGGCCAGGGGGAAACATTCAGTACTTC. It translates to CASSIRHLAGGPGGNIQYF.

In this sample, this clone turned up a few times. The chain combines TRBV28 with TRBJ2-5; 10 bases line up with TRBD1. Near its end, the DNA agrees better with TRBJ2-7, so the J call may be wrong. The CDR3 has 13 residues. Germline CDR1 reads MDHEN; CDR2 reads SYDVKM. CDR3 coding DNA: TGTGCCAGCATCGGGACAGGGGTCTACGAGCAGTACTTC. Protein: CASIGTGVYEQYF.

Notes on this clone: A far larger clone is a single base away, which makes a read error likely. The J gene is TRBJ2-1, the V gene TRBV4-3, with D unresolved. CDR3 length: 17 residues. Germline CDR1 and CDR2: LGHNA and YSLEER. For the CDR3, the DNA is TGCGCCGGCAGCCAAGGCTATTCCCGCGAACACTACAATGAGCAGTTCTTC. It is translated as CAGSQGYSREHYNEQFF.

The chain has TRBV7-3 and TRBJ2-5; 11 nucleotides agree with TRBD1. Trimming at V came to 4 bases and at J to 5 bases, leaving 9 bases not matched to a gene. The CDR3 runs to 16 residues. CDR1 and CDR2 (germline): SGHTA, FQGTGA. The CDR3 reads CASSSRGQGAWETQYF. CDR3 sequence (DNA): TGTGCCAGCAGCTCACGCGGACAGGGGGCATGGGAGACCCAGTACTTC.

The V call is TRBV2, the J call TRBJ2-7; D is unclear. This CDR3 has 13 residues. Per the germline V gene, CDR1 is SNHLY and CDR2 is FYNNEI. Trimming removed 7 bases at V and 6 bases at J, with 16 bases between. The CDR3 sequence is CASIQTDIGEQYF. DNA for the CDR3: TGTGCCAGCATCCAGACCGACATCGGCGAGCAGTACTTC.

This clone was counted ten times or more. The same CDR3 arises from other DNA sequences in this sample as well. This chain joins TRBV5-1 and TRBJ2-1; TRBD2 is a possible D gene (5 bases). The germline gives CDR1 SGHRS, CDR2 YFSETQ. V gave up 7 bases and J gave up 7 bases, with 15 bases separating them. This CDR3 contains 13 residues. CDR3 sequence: CASALQRRNEQFF. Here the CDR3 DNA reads TGCGCCAGCGCACTCCAACGGAGGAATGAGCAGTTCTTC. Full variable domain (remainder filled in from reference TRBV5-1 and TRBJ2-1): KAGVTQTPRYLIKTRGQQVTLSCSPISGHRSVSWYQQTPGQGLQFLFEYFSETQRNKGNFPGRFSGRQFSNSRSEMNVSTLELGDSALYLCASALQRRNEQFFGPGTRLTVL.

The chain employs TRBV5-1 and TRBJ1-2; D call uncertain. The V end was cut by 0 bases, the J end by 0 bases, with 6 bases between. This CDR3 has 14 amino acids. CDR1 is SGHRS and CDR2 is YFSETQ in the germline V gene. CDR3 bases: TGCGCCAGCAGCTTGGAAAGGGCTAACTATGGCTACACCTTC. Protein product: CASSLERANYGYTF. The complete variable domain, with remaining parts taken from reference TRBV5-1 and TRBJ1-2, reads KAGVTQTPRYLIKTRGQQVTLSCSPISGHRSVSWYQQTPGQGLQFLFEYFSETQRNKGNFPGRFSGRQFSNSRSEMNVSTLELGDSALYLCASSLERANYGYTFGSGTRLTVV.

CDR3 in amino acids: CASRGNTDTQYF. CDR3 DNA: TGTGCCAGCAGGGGCAACACAGATACGCAGTATTTT. The chain employs TRBV7-2 and TRBJ2-3; D is unclear. This CDR3 is 12 amino acids long. V was trimmed by 6 bases and J by 2 bases, leaving 6 bases between them. CDR1 SGHTA and CDR2 FQGNSA come from the germline V gene.

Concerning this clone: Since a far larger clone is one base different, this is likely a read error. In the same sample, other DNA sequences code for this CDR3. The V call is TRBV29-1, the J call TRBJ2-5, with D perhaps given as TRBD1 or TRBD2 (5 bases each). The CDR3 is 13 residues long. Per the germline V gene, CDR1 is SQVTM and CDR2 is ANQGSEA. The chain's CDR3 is CSVESHLGETQYF. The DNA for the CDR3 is TGCAGCGTTGAATCCCATTTAGGGGAGACTCAGTACTTC.

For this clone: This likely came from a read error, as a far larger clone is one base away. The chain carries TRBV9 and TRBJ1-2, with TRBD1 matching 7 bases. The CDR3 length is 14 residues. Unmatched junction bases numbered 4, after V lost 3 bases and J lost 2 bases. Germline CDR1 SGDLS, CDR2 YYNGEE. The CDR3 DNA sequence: TGTGCCAGCAGCGAGACAGGGTGCAACTATGGCTACACCTTC. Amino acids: CASSETGCNYGYTF.

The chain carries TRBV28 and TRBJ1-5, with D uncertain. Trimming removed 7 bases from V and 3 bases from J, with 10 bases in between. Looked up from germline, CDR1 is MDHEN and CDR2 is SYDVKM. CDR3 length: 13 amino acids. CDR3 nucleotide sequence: TGTGCCAGCACTCGGACGGTCAATCAGCCCCAGCATTTT. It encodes CASTRTVNQPQHF. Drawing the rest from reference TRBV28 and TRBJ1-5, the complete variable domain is DVKVTQSSRYLVKRTGEKVFLECVQDMDHENMFWYRQDPGLGLRLIYFSYDVKMKEKGDIPEGYSVSREKKERFSLILESASTNQTSMYLCASTRTVNQPQHFGDGTRLSIL.

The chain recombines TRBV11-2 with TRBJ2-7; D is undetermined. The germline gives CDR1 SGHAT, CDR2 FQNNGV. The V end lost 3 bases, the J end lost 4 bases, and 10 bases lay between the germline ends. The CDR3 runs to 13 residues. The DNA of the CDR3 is TGTGCCAGCAGCTTGATAACGGGTTACGAGCAGTACTTC. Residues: CASSLITGYEQYF.

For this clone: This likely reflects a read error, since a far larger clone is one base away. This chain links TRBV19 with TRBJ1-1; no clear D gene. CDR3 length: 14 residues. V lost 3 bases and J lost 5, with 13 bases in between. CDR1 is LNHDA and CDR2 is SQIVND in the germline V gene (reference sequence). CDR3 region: CASSIAWLWTEAFF. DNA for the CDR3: TGTGCCAGTAGTATTGCATGGCTGTGGACTGAAGCTTTCTTT. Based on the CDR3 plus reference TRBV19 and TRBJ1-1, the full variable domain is DGGITQSPKYLFRKEGQNVTLSCEQNLNHDAMYWYRQDPGQGLRLIYYSQIVNDFQKGDIAEGYSVSREKKESFPLTVTSAQKNPTAFYLCASSIAWLWTEAFFGQGTRLTVV.

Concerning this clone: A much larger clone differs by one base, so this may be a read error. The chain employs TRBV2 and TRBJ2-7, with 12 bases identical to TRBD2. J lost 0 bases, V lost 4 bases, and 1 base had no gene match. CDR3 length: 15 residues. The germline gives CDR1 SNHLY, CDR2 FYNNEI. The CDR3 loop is CASSATSGSSYEQYF. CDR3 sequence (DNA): TGTGCCAGCAGTGCGACTAGCGGGAGCTCCTACGAGCAGTACTTC.